This T cell receptor (beta chain) was captured by sequencing in a study of blood T cells in healthy people across ages. General study findings and limits: Unsorted PBMC input precluded a conclusive naive versus antigen-experienced comparison.

Using a J-beta primer mix together with a sample-barcoded 5' primer, a second PCR was run for about 7 to 12 cycles. Via MiXCR, TCRdb re-called the 5' RACE reads, giving one row per CDR3 protein. The sample comprises fewer than 750,000 distinct CDR3 sequences, about 50% of which are singletons, and roughly 13% rests with the top ten. This CDR3 is built from 12 residues. Trimming pared 4 bases from V and 4 bases from J, leaving 8 bases between. Per germline, CDR1 ENHRY and CDR2 SYGVKD. In its sample, this clonotype was seen many times. Its cognate antigen is unknown. The sequenced material came from blood. The rearrangement links TRBV10-3 to TRBJ2-7; D possibly corresponds to TRBD1 (5 bases). The TCR sequence derives from a woman older than 75 in good health. The CDR3 loop is CAISAQGYEQYF. CDR3 in DNA: TGTGCCATCAGTGCTCAGGGTTACGAGCAGTACTTC.